Each of the 17 T cell receptor beta chains below was sequenced from the same sample in a study of cytomegalovirus exposure and HLA in healthy donors. The PCR contained 60 Vbeta and 13 Jbeta primers. Profiling relied on immunoSEQ multiplex PCR, and the TCRdb table lists in-frame clones only, not all of them. Of approximately 150,000 clones listed, 70% to 80% are singletons. The source material was PBMCs. The receptors derive from a human donor in good health.

The chain is built from TRBV28 and TRBJ1-2; 9 nucleotides align to TRBD1. Germline assignment: CDR1 MDHEN and CDR2 SYDVKM. J lost 7 bases, V lost 6 bases, and 12 bases had no gene match. The CDR3 extends over 15 amino acids. The CDR3 DNA sequence: TGTGCCAGCAGACCGGCAACAGGGGGCTTAGTTGGCTACACCTTC. Amino acid sequence: CASRPATGGLVGYTF.

This clone has only one observation. The gene calls are TRBV7-2 and TRBJ2-1; 9 bases align to TRBD1. Trimming took 5 bases from V and 0 from J; bases not matched to a gene: 5. The CDR3 is made up of 16 amino acids. CDR1 is SGHTA, CDR2 FQGNSA, per germline. CDR3 in amino acids: CASSTDRGGSYNEQFF. CDR3 bases: TGTGCCAGCAGCACAGACAGGGGGGGCTCCTACAATGAGCAGTTCTTC.

This clone has more than one count but fewer than ten. V is TRBV18 and J is TRBJ1-4; D gene uncertain. The CDR3 sequence is 16 residues long. V dropped 6 bases and J dropped 0 bases, with 14 bases sitting between them. The germline CDR1 and CDR2 sequences are KGHSH and LQKENI. The DNA for the CDR3 is TGTGCCAGCTCCCCTGTTTCCGTTACAACTAATGAAAAACTGTTTTTT. It encodes CASSPVSVTTNEKLFF.

The chain combines TRBV5-6 with TRBJ1-2; D possibly corresponds to TRBD1 (5 bases). Trimming shortened V by 5 bases and J by 4 bases, and 12 bases separated the two germline ends. The CDR3 runs 13 residues. The germline gives CDR1 SGHDT, CDR2 YYEEEE. The CDR3 region is CASRRDSRYGYTF. The CDR3 DNA reads as TGTGCCAGCAGACGCGACAGCCGCTATGGCTACACCTTC.

The CDR3 sequence: CAWSRGTTEAFF. The CDR3 DNA reads as TGTGCCTGGAGCAGGGGAACCACTGAAGCTTTCTTT. The chain is built from TRBV30 and TRBJ1-1; maybe TRBD1 (6 bases). Deletions cut 3 bases from V and 4 bases from J, with 9 bases between. The CDR3 is 12 amino acids. Germline CDR1 reads GTSNPN; CDR2 reads SVGIG (reference sequence).

The chain has TRBV27 and TRBJ1-1; D is possibly TRBD1 (5 bases). Germline V CDR1 and CDR2: MNHEY, SMNVEV (reference sequence). V was clipped by 4 bases and J by 2 bases, with 14 bases between them. This CDR3 region has 15 residues. CDR3 nucleotide sequence: TGTGCCAGCAGTTCCATCAGGGAGGTAAACACTGAAGCTTTCTTT. This gives the protein CASSSIREVNTEAFF.

The rearrangement uses TRBV12-5 and TRBJ2-1; TRBD1 matches 7 bases. The CDR3 is 16 amino acids. Trimming at V came to 2 bases and at J to 7 bases, leaving 11 bases not matched to a gene. From germline, CDR1 is LGHNT and CDR2 FRNRAP. This CDR3 reads CASGLPTQGMGNEQFF. The CDR3 nucleotides are TGTGCTAGTGGTTTGCCTACACAGGGGATGGGGAATGAGCAGTTCTTC.

This clone was found a few times. The gene calls are TRBV7-2 and TRBJ2-3, with 10 bases matching TRBD2. From germline, CDR1 is SGHTA and CDR2 FQGNSA. V trimming: 5 bases; J trimming: 2 bases; junction bases outside the gene matches: 4. This CDR3 is 15 amino acids long. The CDR3 DNA follows: TGTGCCAGCAGCCGGACTAGCGGATCCACAGATACGCAGTATTTT. It codes for CASSRTSGSTDTQYF.

This chain links TRBV5-6 with TRBJ1-1, with 8 bases matching TRBD1. CDR1 and CDR2 from the germline V gene are SGHDT and YYEEEE. V lost 4 bases and J lost 1; bases outside the gene matches: 15. The CDR3 extends over 18 amino acids. CDR3 sequence: CASSPGGLTRRRNTEAFF. Here the CDR3 DNA reads TGTGCCAGCAGCCCAGGGGGCCTAACGAGGCGCCGGAACACTGAAGCTTTCTTT.

This clone was counted once. This chain joins TRBV27 and TRBJ2-1; TRBD2 matches at 14 bases. The CDR3 has 15 amino acids. J gave up 9 bases and V 4 bases, and 5 bases lay outside the gene matches. Germline V CDR1 and CDR2: MNHEY, SMNVEV (reference sequence). CDR3 loop: CASSSGTSGRTEQFF. The CDR3 bases are TGTGCCAGCAGTTCAGGGACTAGCGGGAGAACTGAGCAGTTCTTC.

About this clone itself: Compared with germline, one end of the junction differs, possibly owing to a read error. J is TRBJ1-2 and V is TRBV7-9; D is uncertain. Germline assignment: CDR1 SEHNR and CDR2 FQNEAQ (reference sequence). This CDR3 spans 15 amino acids. The CDR3 region is CASSLDQSRHYGYPF. CDR3 DNA: TGTGCCAGCAGCTTAGACCAATCTAGGCACTATGGCTACCCCTTC.

Only a few counts were recorded for this clone. The chain is built from TRBV25-1 and TRBJ2-7; 7 bases fit TRBD2. CDR1 MGHDK and CDR2 SYGVNS come from the germline V gene. The CDR3 loop spans 12 amino acids. V lost 3 bases and J lost 6; bases outside the gene matches: 2. CDR3 coding DNA: TGTGCCAGCAGTGATGGCGGGAGCGAGCAGTACTTC. Its translation: CASSDGGSEQYF.

The chain is built from TRBV19 and TRBJ2-1; 10 bases align to TRBD1. The CDR3 is made up of 14 amino acids. J gave up 5 bases and V 5 bases, and 3 bases lay outside the gene matches. Germline assignment: CDR1 LNHDA and CDR2 SQIVND (reference sequence). The CDR3 reads CASSGDRGNNEQFF. The CDR3 bases are TGTGCCAGTAGTGGGGACAGGGGAAACAATGAGCAGTTCTTC.

The rearrangement joins TRBV10-3 to TRBJ1-4; D is unclear. The germline V and J ends were trimmed by 3 bases and 5 bases, with 7 bases remaining between them. Germline CDR1 ENHRY, CDR2 SYGVKD. The CDR3 totals 13 residues. The DNA of the CDR3 is TGTGCCATCAGTGATGGAGAAAATGAAAAACTGTTTTTT. It yields the protein CAISDGENEKLFF.

The chain employs TRBV14 and TRBJ2-7, with D possibly matching TRBD2 (6 bases). The CDR3 length is 15 residues. CDR1 is SGHDN and CDR2 is FVKESK in the germline V gene. V lost 3 bases and J 7 bases, leaving 19 bases between the germline ends. The chain's CDR3 is CASSQGPLASSEQYF. The DNA of the CDR3 is TGTGCCAGCAGCCAGGGTCCCCTAGCGTCGAGTGAGCAGTACTTC.

This clone was counted only a few times. The chain recombines TRBV29-1 with TRBJ1-1; possible D gene TRBD1, 5 bases. This CDR3 has 13 residues. The V gene's germline CDR1 is SQVTM and CDR2 ANQGSEA. The V and J ends lost 6 bases and 6 bases respectively, with 17 bases between them. CDR3: CSVVRRGDSEAFF. DNA of the CDR3: TGCAGCGTGGTCCGCCGGGGGGACTCTGAAGCTTTCTTT. The complete variable domain, with remaining parts taken from reference TRBV29-1 and TRBJ1-1, reads SAVISQKPSRDICQRGTSLTIQCQVDSQVTMMFWYRQQPGQSLTLIATANQGSEATYESGFVIDKFPISRPNLTFSTLTVSNMSPEDSSIYLCSVVRRGDSEAFFGQGTRLTVV.

The chain is built from TRBV7-2 and TRBJ2-7, with 7 bases fitting TRBD2. Germline lookup yields CDR1 SGHTA and CDR2 FQGNSA. Trimming at V came to 4 bases and at J to 3 bases, leaving 6 bases not matched to a gene. CDR3 size: 14 residues. CDR3 protein: CASSSGLLLYEQYF. CDR3 sequence (DNA): TGTGCCAGCAGCTCGGGACTATTACTCTACGAGCAGTACTTC.